The clone carrying this T cell receptor beta chain showed up many times. The target antigen is unknown. This sample is drawn from a study of molecular identifiers for immune sequencing clone quantification. In TCRdb, the PCR reads were re-called with MiXCR into one record per CDR3 protein. The sample carries fewer than 45,000 distinct CDR3 sequences, about a quarter recorded once. In the sort, naive CD8 T cells were defined as CD8+CD4-CCR7+CD45RA+. Germline V gene sequence: CDR1 MNHEY, CDR2 SVGAGI. The CDR3 covers 14 residues. V lost 5 bases and J lost 5; bases outside the gene matches: 9. Study observations and caveats: Barcode sharing among identical TCR molecules could make large clones appear smaller.

The clonotype comes from a human donor in good health. Some libraries in this study had Jurkat cell RNA spiked in. The specimen was naive CD8+ T cells from blood, with Jurkat cell RNA spiked in. Subset here: FACS-sorted CD8+CD4-CCR7+CD45RA+ naive T cells. The V gene is TRBV6-5, the J gene TRBJ2-7; 7 nucleotides line up with TRBD1. This CDR3 is CASSTQGDRDEQYF. The DNA of the CDR3 is TGTGCCAGCAGTACTCAGGGGGACAGAGACGAGCAGTACTTC.